This T cell receptor beta chain came from a study of sequential checkpoint blockade in melanoma. Background on the study: Randomization was 1:1 between first-line nivolumab→ipilimumab and ipilimumab→nivolumab. Both treatment sequences were followed by maintenance nivolumab. After nivolumab or ipilimumab alone, twenty-two patients had week-13 rebiopsies. Study results and caveats: For nivolumab-first patients, baseline tumor clonality was associated with response.

This clone appeared a few times. Its target is unknown. Indicated treatment: randomized to nivolumab then ipilimumab (arm A) or the reverse (arm B). The assay was immunoSEQ multiplex PCR, and TCRdb's table has in-frame clones only and misses some. The sample has some 40,000 clones; roughly 32% are singletons. Per the germline V gene, CDR1 is SQVTM and CDR2 is ANQGSEA. V was shortened by 2 bases and J by 8 bases, with 18 bases between the two germline ends. The CDR3 loop spans 14 amino acids. The clonotype was recovered from a human donor with melanoma. Sequenced here: tumor tissue (inferred from file names), sampled from a patient given nivolumab and ipilimumab in sequence. The genes are TRBV29-1 and TRBJ1-2; perhaps TRBD1 as D (6 bases). The CDR3 DNA sequence: TGCAGCGTTGAAAGCGGAGGGGGAGGAGGAGGCTACACCTTC. Protein sequence: CSVESGGGGGGYTF.